The next 14 T cell receptor beta chains were all read from a single sample in a study of graft-versus-host responses after intestinal transplantation. Responder cells labeled with CFSE (roughly 200,000) were co-plated with irradiated stimulator cells labeled with violet dye (roughly 200,000). Profiled with immunoSEQ multiplex PCR; TCRdb holds only in-frame clones, not every one. The sample consists of about 12,000 clones, 35% of them appearing once. The sample was alloreactive CD8+ T cells from a mixed lymphocyte reaction culture, taken before intestinal transplant. Subset specified: CFSE-low proliferating T cells sorted from roughly six-day pre-transplant mixed lymphocyte reaction (GvH or HvG direction). The source is a human patient who received an intestinal transplant.

This clone was seen a few times. The chain's CDR3 is CASRPGQGAYEQYF. CDR3 in DNA: TGTGCCAGCAGACCGGGACAGGGGGCTTACGAGCAGTACTTC. The rearrangement joins TRBV11-1 to TRBJ2-7; 12 bases map to TRBD1. V lost 6 bases, J lost 4 bases, and 4 bases stayed unmatched. Looked up from germline, CDR1 is SGHAT and CDR2 is FQDESV (reference sequence). The CDR3 loop spans 14 amino acids.

This clone was counted only a few times. J is TRBJ2-3 and V is TRBV30, with 7 bases lining up with TRBD2. Trimming at V came to 2 bases and at J to 2 bases, leaving 4 bases not matched to a gene. The CDR3 sequence is 14 residues long. The germline V gene has CDR1 GTSNPN and CDR2 SVGIG (reference sequence). The CDR3 sequence: CAWSSGGVTDTQYF. The CDR3 coding sequence is TGTGCCTGGAGTTCGGGGGGAGTCACAGATACGCAGTATTTT.

This clone was observed a handful of times. V and J are TRBV7-9 and TRBJ2-7; 8 bases line up with TRBD1. V was clipped by 1 base and J by 2 bases; unmatched bases: 1. The CDR3 has 14 residues. Germline V gene sequence: CDR1 SEHNR, CDR2 FQNEAQ (reference sequence). The CDR3 nucleotides are TGTGCCAGCAGCTTAGGGACAGGGACCTACGAGCAGTACTTC. Protein sequence: CASSLGTGTYEQYF. Looking up the rest from reference TRBV7-9 and TRBJ2-7 gives the full variable domain: DTGVSQNPRHKITKRGQNVTFRCDPISEHNRLYWYRQTLGQGPEFLTYFQNEAQLEKSRLLSDRFSAERPKGSFSTLEIQRTEQGDSAMYLCASSLGTGTYEQYFGPGTRLTVT.

V and J are TRBV21-1 and TRBJ1-1. TRBV21-1 is classified as a pseudogene. The length of the CDR3 is 14 residues. The CDR3 DNA is TGTGCCAGCAGAAGAGGGACGGCGAACACTGAAGCTTTCTTT. Protein product: CASRRGTANTEAFF.

The rearrangement links TRBV9 to TRBJ2-1, with 11 bases fitting TRBD1. Germline trimming cut 4 bases from V and 8 bases from J; bases unmatched to any gene: 14. The germline V gene encodes CDR1 SGDLS and CDR2 YYNGEE. The CDR3 is 17 residues long. The CDR3, as DNA: TGTGCCAGCAGCTTCGGGACAGGGGGTTATTTTATCGATGAGCAGTTCTTC. Residues: CASSFGTGGYFIDEQFF.

The chain joins TRBV19 to TRBJ2-1, with D possibly being TRBD1 (7 bases). The CDR3 extends over 16 amino acids. Looked up from germline, CDR1 is LNHDA and CDR2 is SQIVND (reference sequence). Trimming took 4 bases from V and 4 from J, leaving 17 bases between them. The CDR3 loop is CASSKSQGGTYNEQFF. CDR3 in DNA: TGTGCCAGTAGTAAATCCCAGGGGGGAACTTACAATGAGCAGTTCTTC.

On this clone itself: A much larger clone lies one base from this, so it may be a read error. The chain combines TRBV27 with TRBJ2-7; D is unclear. This CDR3 is 11 amino acids long. Germline CDR1 is MNHEY and CDR2 is SMNVEV (reference sequence). This chain's CDR3 is CDTSDFYEQYF. CDR3 coding DNA: TGTGACACGTCGGATTTCTACGAGCAGTACTTC.

This clone was counted a few times. V is TRBV4-3 and J is TRBJ2-1; unclear D gene. Per germline, CDR1 LGHNA and CDR2 YSLEER. The CDR3 totals 13 residues. Trimming took 1 base from V and 6 from J, leaving 7 bases between them. The CDR3, as DNA: TGCGCCAGCAGCCAAGTTGACCTCAATGAGCAGTTCTTC. It translates to CASSQVDLNEQFF.

The V gene is TRBV4-2, the J gene TRBJ1-2; D gene ambiguous. The ends were cut back, 0 bases at V and 2 bases at J, with 10 bases in the middle. The CDR3 totals 15 residues. The germline gives CDR1 LGHNA, CDR2 YNFKEQ. The CDR3 DNA reads TGTGCCAGCAGCCAAGAGAGGTGGTTAAACTATGGCTACACCTTC. Residues: CASSQERWLNYGYTF.

This chain joins TRBV7-2 and TRBJ1-1; D possibly corresponds to TRBD1 (5 bases). This CDR3 comprises 13 residues. Trimming pared 5 bases from V and 0 bases from J, leaving 7 bases between. The germline gives CDR1 SGHTA, CDR2 FQGNSA. The CDR3 loop is CASSDSMNTEAFF. CDR3 in DNA: TGTGCCAGCAGCGACAGTATGAACACTGAAGCTTTCTTT.

The table lists this clone with a few counts. The chain employs TRBV7-2 and TRBJ2-1, with 9 bases aligning to TRBD1. The germline V gene has CDR1 SGHTA and CDR2 FQGNSA. The CDR3 spans 15 residues. The V and J ends lost 4 bases and 6 bases, in that order; junction bases with no gene match: 7. The chain's CDR3 is CASSYWTGEPNEQFF. CDR3 sequence (DNA): TGTGCCAGCAGCTACTGGACAGGGGAGCCCAATGAGCAGTTCTTC.

The chain has TRBV4-3 and TRBJ2-5, with 8 bases fitting TRBD2. Germline-derived CDR1 and CDR2 are LGHNA and YSLEER. Trimming took 4 bases from V and 2 from J; bases not matched to a gene: 6. The CDR3 covers 15 residues. CDR3 nucleotide sequence: TGCGCCAGCAGCCCGGCCTCGGGGGGGCAAGAGACCCAGTACTTC. Translating gives CASSPASGGQETQYF.

The chain recombines TRBV11-1 with TRBJ1-2; 11 bases map to TRBD1. After removal of 5 bases from V and 8 bases from J, the junction contained 4 bases not matched to a gene. There are 13 residues in the CDR3. The germline V gene has CDR1 SGHAT and CDR2 FQDESV (reference sequence). The CDR3 loop reads CASSAGTGGGYTF. The CDR3 DNA follows: TGTGCCAGCAGCGCCGGGACAGGGGGAGGCTACACCTTC.

This clone is judged medium-sized. This rearrangement joins TRBV11-2 to TRBJ2-7; D possibly uses TRBD1 or TRBD2 (5 bases each). Germline CDR1 and CDR2: SGHAT and FQNNGV. The CDR3 consists of 15 residues. Trimming cost V 0 bases and J 0 bases, with 9 bases left between them. The DNA of the CDR3 is TGTGCCAGCAGCTTAGAGTGGGGGAGCTCCTACGAGCAGTACTTC. Translation: CASSLEWGSSYEQYF.